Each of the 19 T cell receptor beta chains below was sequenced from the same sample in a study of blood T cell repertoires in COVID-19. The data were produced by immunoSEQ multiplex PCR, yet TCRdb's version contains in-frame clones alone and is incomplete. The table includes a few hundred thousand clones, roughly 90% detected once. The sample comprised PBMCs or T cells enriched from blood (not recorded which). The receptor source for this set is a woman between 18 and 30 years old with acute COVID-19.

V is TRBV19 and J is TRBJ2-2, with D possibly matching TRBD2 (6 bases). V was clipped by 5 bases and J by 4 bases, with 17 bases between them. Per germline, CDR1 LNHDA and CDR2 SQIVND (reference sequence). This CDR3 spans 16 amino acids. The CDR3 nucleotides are TGTGCCAGTAGTGTAGCTACCGGGAGAATCACCGGGGAGCTGTTTTTT. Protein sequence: CASSVATGRITGELFF.

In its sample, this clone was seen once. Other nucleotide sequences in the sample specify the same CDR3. CDR3 sequence: CASSPTSGSTDTQYF. The CDR3 bases are TGTGCCAGCAGCCCGACTAGCGGATCTACAGATACGCAGTATTTT. The rearrangement uses TRBV3-1 (or the pseudogene TRBV3-2) and TRBJ2-3, with 9 bases that match TRBD2. CDR1 is LGHDT and CDR2 is YNNKEL in the germline V gene (reference sequence). The CDR3 totals 15 residues. Losses at the gene ends were 4 bases for V and 3 bases for J; bases not matched to a gene: 5.

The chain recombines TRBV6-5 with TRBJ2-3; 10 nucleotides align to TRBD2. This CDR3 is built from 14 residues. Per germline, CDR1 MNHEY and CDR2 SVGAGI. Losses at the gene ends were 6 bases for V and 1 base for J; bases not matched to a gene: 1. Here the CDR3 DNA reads TGTGCCAGCAGGGGGACTAGCGGCACAGATACGCAGTATTTT. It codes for CASRGTSGTDTQYF.

The CDR3 nucleotides are TGTGCCAGTAGTATGGCGACACCAGATAACTATGGCTACACCTTC. Translated: CASSMATPDNYGYTF. The rearrangement links TRBV19 to TRBJ1-2, with no clear D. CDR1 LNHDA and CDR2 SQIVND come from the germline V gene (reference sequence). V lost 3 bases and J 1 base, leaving 12 bases between the germline ends. The CDR3 covers 15 residues.

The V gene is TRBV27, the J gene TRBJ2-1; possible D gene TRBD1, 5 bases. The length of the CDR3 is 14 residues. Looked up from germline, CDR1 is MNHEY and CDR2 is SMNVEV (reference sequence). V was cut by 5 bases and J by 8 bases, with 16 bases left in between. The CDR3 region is CASSPRSGADEQFF. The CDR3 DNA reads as TGTGCCAGCAGTCCTCGCTCTGGGGCGGATGAGCAGTTCTTC.

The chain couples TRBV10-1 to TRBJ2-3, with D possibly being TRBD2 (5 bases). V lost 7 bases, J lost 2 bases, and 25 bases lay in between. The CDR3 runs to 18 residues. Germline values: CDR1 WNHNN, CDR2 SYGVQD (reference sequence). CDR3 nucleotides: TGCGCCAGCACACGAAGCACCAAGGTAGCGTCTCACACAGATACGCAGTATTTT. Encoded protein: CASTRSTKVASHTDTQYF.

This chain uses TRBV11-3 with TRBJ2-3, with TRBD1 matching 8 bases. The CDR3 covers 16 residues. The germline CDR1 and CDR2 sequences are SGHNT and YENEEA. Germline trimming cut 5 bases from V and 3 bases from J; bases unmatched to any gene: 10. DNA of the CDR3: TGTGCCAGCAGCCAACGACAGGGGATAAAGACAGATACGCAGTATTTT. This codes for CASSQRQGIKTDTQYF.

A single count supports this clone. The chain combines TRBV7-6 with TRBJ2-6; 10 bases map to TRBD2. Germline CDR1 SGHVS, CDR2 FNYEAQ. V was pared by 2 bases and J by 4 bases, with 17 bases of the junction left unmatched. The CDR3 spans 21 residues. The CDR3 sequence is CASSLSRLAGTPWGGANVLTF. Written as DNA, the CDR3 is TGTGCCAGCAGCTTAAGCCGACTAGCGGGTACACCCTGGGGAGGGGCCAACGTCCTGACTTTC. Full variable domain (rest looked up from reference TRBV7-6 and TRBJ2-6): GAGVSQSPRYKVTKRGQDVALRCDPISGHVSLYWYRQALGQGPEFLTYFNYEAQQDKSGLPNDRFSAERPEGSISTLTIQRTEQRDSAMYRCASSLSRLAGTPWGGANVLTFGAGSRLTVL.

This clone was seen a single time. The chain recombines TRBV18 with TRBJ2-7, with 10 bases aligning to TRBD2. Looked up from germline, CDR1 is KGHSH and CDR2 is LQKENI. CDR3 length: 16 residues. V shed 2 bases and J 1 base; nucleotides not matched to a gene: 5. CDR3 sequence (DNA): TGTGCCAGCTCACCAGTCACTAGCGGGGCTTCCTACGAGCAGTACTTC. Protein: CASSPVTSGASYEQYF.

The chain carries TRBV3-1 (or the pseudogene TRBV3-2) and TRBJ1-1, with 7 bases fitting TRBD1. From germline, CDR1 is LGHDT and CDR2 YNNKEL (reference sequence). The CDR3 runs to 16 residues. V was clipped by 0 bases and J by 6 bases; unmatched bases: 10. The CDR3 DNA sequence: TGTGCCAGCAGCCAAGAAGCAGGGGGTGAAGGACCTGAAGCTTTCTTT. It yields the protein CASSQEAGGEGPEAFF.

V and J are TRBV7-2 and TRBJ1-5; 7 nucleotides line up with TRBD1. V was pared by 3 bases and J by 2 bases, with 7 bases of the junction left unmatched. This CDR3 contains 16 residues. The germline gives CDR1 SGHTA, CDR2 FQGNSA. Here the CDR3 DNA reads TGTGCCAGCAGCTTCACCGGGACAGAAGGCAATCAGCCCCAGCATTTT. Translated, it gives CASSFTGTEGNQPQHF.

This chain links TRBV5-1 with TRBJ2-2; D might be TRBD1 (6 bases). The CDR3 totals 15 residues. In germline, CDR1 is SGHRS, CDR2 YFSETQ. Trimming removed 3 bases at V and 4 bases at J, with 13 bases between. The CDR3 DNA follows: TGCGCCAGCAGCTCCCACGACAGGCCCACCGGGGAGCTGTTTTTT. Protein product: CASSSHDRPTGELFF. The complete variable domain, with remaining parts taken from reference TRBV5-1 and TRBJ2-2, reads KAGVTQTPRYLIKTRGQQVTLSCSPISGHRSVSWYQQTPGQGLQFLFEYFSETQRNKGNFPGRFSGRQFSNSRSEMNVSTLELGDSALYLCASSSHDRPTGELFFGEGSRLTVL.

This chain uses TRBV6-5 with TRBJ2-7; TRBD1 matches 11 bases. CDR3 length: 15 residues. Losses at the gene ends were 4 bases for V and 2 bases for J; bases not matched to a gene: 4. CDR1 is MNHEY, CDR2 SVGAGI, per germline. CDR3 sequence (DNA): TGTGCCAGCAGTTTTGGGACAGGGGGACCCTACGAGCAGTACTTC. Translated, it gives CASSFGTGGPYEQYF.

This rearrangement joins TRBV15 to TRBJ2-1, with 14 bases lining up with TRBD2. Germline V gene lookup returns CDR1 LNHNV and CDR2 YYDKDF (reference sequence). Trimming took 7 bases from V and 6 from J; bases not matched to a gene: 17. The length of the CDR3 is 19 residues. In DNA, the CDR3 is TGTGCCACCAAACCATGGGGTGGGACTAGCGGGAGAACGTCCAATGAGCAGTTCTTC. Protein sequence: CATKPWGGTSGRTSNEQFF.

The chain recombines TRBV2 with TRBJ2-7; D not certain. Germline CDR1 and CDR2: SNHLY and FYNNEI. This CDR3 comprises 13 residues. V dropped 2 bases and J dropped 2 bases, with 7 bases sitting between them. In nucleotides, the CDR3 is TGTGCCAGCAGTGAATTACTCGCCTACGAGCAGTACTTC. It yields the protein CASSELLAYEQYF.

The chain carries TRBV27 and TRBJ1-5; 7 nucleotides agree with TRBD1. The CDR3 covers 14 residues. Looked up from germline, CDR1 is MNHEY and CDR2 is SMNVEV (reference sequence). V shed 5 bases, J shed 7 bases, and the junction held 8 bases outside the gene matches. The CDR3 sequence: CASSPTRQGQPQHF. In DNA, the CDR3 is TGTGCCAGCAGTCCCACGCGACAGGGCCAGCCCCAGCATTTT.

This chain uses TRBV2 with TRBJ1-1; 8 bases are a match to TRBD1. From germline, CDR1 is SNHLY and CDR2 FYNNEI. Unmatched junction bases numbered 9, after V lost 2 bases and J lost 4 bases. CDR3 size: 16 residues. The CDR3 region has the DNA TGTGCCAGCAGTGAAAGGGGAACCACAGGGGGCACTGAAGCTTTCTTT. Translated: CASSERGTTGGTEAFF.

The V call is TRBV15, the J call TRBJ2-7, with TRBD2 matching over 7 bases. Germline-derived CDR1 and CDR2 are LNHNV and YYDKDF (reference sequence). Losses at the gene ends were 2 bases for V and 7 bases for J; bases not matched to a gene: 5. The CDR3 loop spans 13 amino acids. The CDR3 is CATSRRAGREQYF. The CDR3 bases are TGTGCCACCAGCAGAAGAGCGGGGCGGGAGCAGTACTTC. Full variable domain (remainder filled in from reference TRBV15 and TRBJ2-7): DAMVIQNPRYQVTQFGKPVTLSCSQTLNHNVMYWYQQKSSQAPKLLFHYYDKDFNNEADTPDNFQSRRPNTSFCFLDIRSPGLGDTAMYLCATSRRAGREQYFGPGTRLTVT.

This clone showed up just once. The CDR3: CSVEKGQEILTDTQYF. The DNA for the CDR3 is TGCAGCGTTGAAAAGGGACAGGAGATCCTCACAGATACGCAGTATTTT. The chain recombines TRBV29-1 with TRBJ2-3; 8 nucleotides match TRBD1. Germline V gene lookup returns CDR1 SQVTM and CDR2 ANQGSEA. V gave up 2 bases and J gave up 2 bases; unmatched junction bases: 9. The CDR3 sequence is 16 residues long.